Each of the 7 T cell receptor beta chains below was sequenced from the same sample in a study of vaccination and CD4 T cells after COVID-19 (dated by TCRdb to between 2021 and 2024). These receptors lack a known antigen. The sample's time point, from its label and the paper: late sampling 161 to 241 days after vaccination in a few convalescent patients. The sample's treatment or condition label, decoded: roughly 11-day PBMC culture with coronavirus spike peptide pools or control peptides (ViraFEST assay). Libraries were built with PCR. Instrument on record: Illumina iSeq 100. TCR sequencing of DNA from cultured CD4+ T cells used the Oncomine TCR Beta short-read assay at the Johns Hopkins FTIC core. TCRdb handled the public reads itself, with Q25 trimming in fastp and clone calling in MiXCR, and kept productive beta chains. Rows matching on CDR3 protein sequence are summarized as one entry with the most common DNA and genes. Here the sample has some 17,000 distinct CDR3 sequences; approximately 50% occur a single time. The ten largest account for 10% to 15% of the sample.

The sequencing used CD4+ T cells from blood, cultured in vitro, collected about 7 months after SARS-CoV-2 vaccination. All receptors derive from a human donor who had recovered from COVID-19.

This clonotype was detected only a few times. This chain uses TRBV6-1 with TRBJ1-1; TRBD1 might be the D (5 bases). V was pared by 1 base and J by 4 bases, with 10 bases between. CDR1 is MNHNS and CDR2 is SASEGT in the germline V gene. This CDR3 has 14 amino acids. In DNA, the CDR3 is TGTGCCAGCAGTGAAGATTTTAGGGGCACTGAAGCTTTCTTT. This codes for CASSEDFRGTEAFF.

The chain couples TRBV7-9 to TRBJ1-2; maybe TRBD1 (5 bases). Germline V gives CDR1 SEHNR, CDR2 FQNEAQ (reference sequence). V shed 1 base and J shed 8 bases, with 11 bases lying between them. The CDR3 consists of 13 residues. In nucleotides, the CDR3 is TGTGCCAGCAGCTTAGGGGCCCAGGGCGGCTACACCTTC. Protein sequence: CASSLGAQGGYTF.

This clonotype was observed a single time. CDR3 sequence: CASCRQGGNTEAFF. The CDR3 coding sequence is TGTGCCAGCTGCCGACAGGGAGGGAACACTGAAGCTTTCTTT. This chain uses TRBV12-3 or TRBV12-4 with TRBJ1-1; TRBD1 matches at 7 bases. Trimming took 8 bases from V and 1 from J; bases not matched to a gene: 7. The CDR3 spans 14 residues.

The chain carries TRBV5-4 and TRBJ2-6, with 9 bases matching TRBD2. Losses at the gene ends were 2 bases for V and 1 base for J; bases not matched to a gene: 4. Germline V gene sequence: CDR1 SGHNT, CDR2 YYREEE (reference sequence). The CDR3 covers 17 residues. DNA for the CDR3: TGTGCCAGCAGCTTAGCGGGGGGAGTATCTGGGGCCAACGTCCTGACTTTC. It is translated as CASSLAGGVSGANVLTF.

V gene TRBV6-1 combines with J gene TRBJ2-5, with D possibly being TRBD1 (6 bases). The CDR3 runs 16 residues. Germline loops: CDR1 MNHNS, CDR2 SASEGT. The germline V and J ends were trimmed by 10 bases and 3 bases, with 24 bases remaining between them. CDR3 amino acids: CATTPWTDRIKETQYF. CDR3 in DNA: TGTGCCACCACCCCCTGGACAGATAGGATTAAAGAGACCCAGTACTTC.

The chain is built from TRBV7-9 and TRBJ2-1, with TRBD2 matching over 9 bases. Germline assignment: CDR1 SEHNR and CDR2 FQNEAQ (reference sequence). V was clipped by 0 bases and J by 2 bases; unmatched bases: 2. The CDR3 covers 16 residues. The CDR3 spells CASSLALAGTYNEQFF. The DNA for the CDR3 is TGTGCCAGCAGCTTAGCCCTAGCGGGGACCTACAATGAGCAGTTCTTC. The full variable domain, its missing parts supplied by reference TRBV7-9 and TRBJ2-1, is DTGVSQNPRHKITKRGQNVTFRCDPISEHNRLYWYRQTLGQGPEFLTYFQNEAQLEKSRLLSDRFSAERPKGSFSTLEIQRTEQGDSAMYLCASSLALAGTYNEQFFGPGTRLTVL.

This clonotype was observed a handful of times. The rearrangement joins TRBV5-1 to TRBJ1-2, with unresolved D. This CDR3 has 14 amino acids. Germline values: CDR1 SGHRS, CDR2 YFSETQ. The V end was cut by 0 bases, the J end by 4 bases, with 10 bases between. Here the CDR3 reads CASSLAPRTYGYTF. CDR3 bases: TGCGCCAGCAGCTTGGCCCCACGGACCTATGGCTACACCTTC.